The sample holds a few counts of the clone carrying this T cell receptor (beta chain). Its antigen is not identified. TCRdb re-called the reads with MiXCR, one entry per CDR3 protein. The sample contains tens of thousands of distinct CDR3 sequences, less than 20% of which appear only once. V was trimmed by 5 bases and J by 0 bases, leaving 13 bases between them. Germline CDR1 reads SEHNR; CDR2 reads FQNEAQ (reference sequence). The CDR3 is 15 residues long. The sample is drawn from a study of T cell repertoires in cytomegalovirus infection. Study in general: Indications of both CMV infection and matching HLA type were provided by public TCR beta signatures. Findings and limits, study-wide: The study identified carriers of CMV plus the relevant HLA from cumulative public TCR beta family frequency.

The material was CD8+ T cells from cultured PBMCs, obtained from culture after CMV antigen stimulation. V is TRBV7-9 and J is TRBJ1-1; perhaps TRBD1 as D (5 bases). This receptor was obtained from a human donor in good health (CMV status not recorded). Some clones in this sample may be carry-over from other donors' samples. The CDR3 DNA follows: TGTGCCAGCAGCCCTAGCAGGGAAATGAACACTGAAGCTTTCTTT. This gives the protein CASSPSREMNTEAFF.